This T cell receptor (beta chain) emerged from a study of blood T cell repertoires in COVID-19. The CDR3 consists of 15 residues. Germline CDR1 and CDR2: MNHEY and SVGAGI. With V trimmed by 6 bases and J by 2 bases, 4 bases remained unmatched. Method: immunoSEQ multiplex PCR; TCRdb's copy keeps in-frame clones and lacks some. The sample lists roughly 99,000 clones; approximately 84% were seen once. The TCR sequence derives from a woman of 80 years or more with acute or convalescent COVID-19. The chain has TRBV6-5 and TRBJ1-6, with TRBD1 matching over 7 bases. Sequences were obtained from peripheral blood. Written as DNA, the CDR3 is TGTGCCAGCAGGCCCGGGACAGCCTATAATTCACCCCTCCACTTT. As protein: CASRPGTAYNSPLHF.